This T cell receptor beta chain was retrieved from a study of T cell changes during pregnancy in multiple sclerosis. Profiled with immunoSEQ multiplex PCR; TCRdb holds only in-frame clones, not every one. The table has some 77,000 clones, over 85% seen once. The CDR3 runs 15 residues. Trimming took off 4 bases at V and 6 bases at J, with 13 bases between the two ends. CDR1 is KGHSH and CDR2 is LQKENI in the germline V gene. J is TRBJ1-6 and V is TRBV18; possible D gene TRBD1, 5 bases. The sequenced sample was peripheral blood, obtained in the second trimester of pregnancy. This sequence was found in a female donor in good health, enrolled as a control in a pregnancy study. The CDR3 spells CASSLGRVGNSPLHF. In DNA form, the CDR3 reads TGTGCCAGCTCACTCGGCAGGGTTGGTAATTCACCCCTCCACTTT.